This T cell receptor beta chain was recovered during a study of cytomegalovirus exposure and HLA in healthy donors. PCR primers comprised 60 Vbeta and 13 Jbeta primers. Using immunoSEQ multiplex PCR, the repertoire was profiled, and TCRdb retains in-frame clones only, with some absent. Of about 60,000 clones in the sample, 70% were seen once. Trimming left V 0 bases short and J 0 bases short, with 12 bases between. The germline V gene has CDR1 KGHSH and CDR2 LQKENI. The CDR3 covers 18 residues. To note about this clone: What it binds is not known.

Overall study findings and caveats: TCR beta V- and J-gene trimming was later associated with a missense DCLRE1C variant. What was likely a sequencing artifact was a cluster of highly shared sequence variants. As was reported, the HLA-A and HLA-B alleles of most subjects were accurately predicted from TCR beta sequences. Presence/absence analyses assumed roughly uniform sequencing depth across donors.

V gene TRBV18 combines with J gene TRBJ1-6, with a possible D match to TRBD1 (6 bases). The specimen was PBMCs. The TCR was taken from an older woman in good health and CMV-seropositive. CDR3 bases: TGTGCCAGCTCACCACCTAACAGGGCGAGCTCCTATAATTCACCCCTCCACTTT. It is translated as CASSPPNRASSYNSPLHF. Together with reference TRBV18 and TRBJ1-6, the CDR3 gives the full variable domain: NAGVMQNPRHLVRRRGQEARLRCSPMKGHSHVYWYRQLPEEGLKFMVYLQKENIIDESGMPKERFSAEFPKEGPSILRIQQVVRGDSAAYFCASSPPNRASSYNSPLHFGNGTRLTVT.